The sequence of this T cell receptor beta chain was determined in a study of cytomegalovirus exposure and HLA in healthy donors (dated by TCRdb to 2017 to 2019). About the full investigation: In an earlier analysis of about 560 of the donors, 250 to 350 Gb of sequence data and 117 million unique TCR beta sequences from roughly 190 million T cells were reported. Of the roughly 430 genotyped donors, over 70% fell in the genetic ancestry cluster associated with self-reported Caucasian donors. Because of strong linkage in the cohort, roughly five DR-DQ haplotypes were treated as single units for association and clustering. The number of donors typed differed by locus, with roughly 629-640 for A, B, C, DRB1 and DQB1, 522 for DQA1, over 600 for DPA1, and some 450 for DPB1. On average, approximately 250,000 unique TCR beta nucleotide sequences were sequenced per donor among about 400 genotyped donors of the cohort, with 15% to 20% of those sequences being non-productive. High-throughput TCR immunosequencing, statistical association of individual TCRs with disease status, and machine learning were combined to predict cytomegalovirus infection status. An earlier analysis of 587 of the donors used high-throughput TCR beta sequencing to judge whether each TCR beta V gene segment behaved as functional or pseudogenic. In the later analysis, no new phenotypic data were used to find candidate immune exposures; instead, reliance was placed on TCR beta sequences and their occurrence across donors. An early release that covered 500 to 800 HLA-typed donors contained approximately 300 gigabases of sequencing data and approximately 85 million unique TCR sequences. In a later genetic analysis, genome-wide SNP genotypes for about 65% of the roughly 700 donors were used, and that subset was treated as a discovery cohort. Every discovery cohort repertoire had been produced on one sequencing platform. Using immunosequencing, the study profiled T cell repertoires from roughly 650 subjects and related those repertoires to cytomegalovirus serostatus. Class I and class II HLA loci were covered by the typing at four-digit resolution. A later analysis re-examined previously published TCR beta repertoires from 600 to 700 donors and added high-resolution HLA genotyping to investigate patterns of TCR occurrence. The study aimed to test whether cataloging public T cell receptors could reveal signatures of past pathogen exposure. A separate validation cohort of over a hundred different subjects was used in addition to the approximately 700-subject first cohort. Donor age, sex, ethnicity and CMV serostatus were collected together with the repertoire data.

The germline V gene yields MDHEN for CDR1 and SYDVKM for CDR2. Reading from cysteine to phenylalanine, the CDR3 counts 13 amino acids. The sequence is cut down to CDR3 DNA, 39 bases in frame from base 1. Compared with germline, V lacks 4 bases and J lacks 10 bases; bases without a gene match: 6. With respect to this clone: Its antigen has not been determined. No per-base quality is available; no much larger clone lies one base away.

The cohort was made up of around 720 healthy bone marrow donors. All cohort members were sampled while nominally healthy, although unrecorded immune exposures were likely present. The donor was CMV seronegative and belonged to the group of over 300 seronegative cohort members. A peripheral blood sample was collected from each donor, and TCR beta sequencing was performed on peripheral blood mononuclear cells. The Qiagen DNeasy Blood Extraction Kit was used to extract genomic DNA from the blood cell samples. Points the paper makes about the study in general: According to a later genetic analysis, donors in an Asian-associated ancestry cluster had fewer N-insertions in productive TCRs than the approximately 630-donor mean. A later analysis found that HLA-associated TCR beta chains were more clonally expanded and had lower generation probabilities than equally common non-associated chains. A cluster of highly shared sequence variants was judged likely to be a technical artifact of the sequencing pipeline. Because counts were too low, some 17 rarely observed V segments, including chromosome 9 orphons, were excluded from the earlier analysis of 500 to 700 of the donors. In a later analysis, the rate of TCR association differed among HLA loci, with DRB1 alleles having the most associated TCRs and HLA-C alleles having the fewest. A later analysis found that most CMV-associated TCR beta chains appeared HLA-restricted, with HLA associations seemingly driven largely by CMV exposure. Correlated functional status among segregating V segments might be attributable to linkage disequilibrium, but an unknown experimental factor could not be ruled out. While some public TCRs were present in many individuals, most TCR sequences turned up only very rarely across donors. In a later analysis, about 17,000 TCR beta sequences were associated with specific HLA alleles at a false discovery rate of 0.05. It was suggested by the authors that the approach could potentially be generalized to other disease states and immunological phenotypes. A later genetic analysis associated a missense DCLRE1C variant with V-gene and J-gene trimming of TCR beta chains, and an independent cohort replicated the association. CMV serostatus was the only immune exposure information available for the cohort. In this cohort, only TCR beta chains were sequenced, and detectable features were limited by the absence of alpha or paired-chain data. A further reported finding was that TCR beta sequences accurately predicted the HLA-A and HLA-B alleles for most subjects in the first cohort. Presence/absence analyses assumed roughly uniform sequencing depth across donors, an assumption that may not hold. HLA typing was unavailable for some donors at each locus, so association tests used only the typed subset. The classifier was reported to diagnose cytomegalovirus status with high specificity and sensitivity in both the original and validation cohorts. In the study, around 150 TCR beta chains were listed as associated with cytomegalovirus. Some IMGT-functional V segments, including TRBV6-2 and TRBV6-3, could not be distinguished by the 87-base-pair reads and were therefore excluded. In vitro tests confirmed that a few of the cytomegalovirus-associated TCR beta chains recognize cytomegalovirus antigens. Assigning TCR associations to individual alleles was difficult when HLA alleles, especially DR and DQ, strongly co-occurred. An earlier analysis of 587 of the donors showed that most TCR beta V segments appeared in productive rearrangements either about 90% or about 30% of the time, which broadly matched IMGT annotations. Several of the top co-occurrence clusters appeared to be linked to parvovirus B19, influenza, CMV and Epstein-Barr virus, according to a later analysis.

Libraries were built with the immunoSEQ multiplex PCR assay. For the multiplex PCR, a mixture combining 60 forward primers for TCR Vbeta segments and 13 reverse primers for TCR Jbeta segments was used. The CDR3 region of rearranged TCR beta genes was amplified from genomic DNA by a multiplex PCR assay. The Illumina HiSeq System was used to sequence the amplified TCR beta libraries as 87-base-pair reads. As for the original processing: Across the 700 or so repertoires, a later analysis counted tens of millions of unique TCR beta chains, approximately 12 million of which were shared by at least two donors. A nearest-neighbor algorithm error-corrected the raw reads and collapsed the reads into unique sequences, merging closely related sequences to remove PCR and sequencing errors. CDR3 sequences were aligned to IMGT reference sequences to assign V, D and J gene segments. For a sequence to be retained, at least a six-nucleotide match to both a V gene segment and a J gene segment was required. A rearrangement was called productive if the CDR3 had no stop codons and remained in frame with V and J, and every other rearrangement was called non-productive. Following IMGT convention, CDR3 was defined as the stretch from the second conserved V-encoded cysteine up to the conserved J-encoded phenylalanine. In an earlier analysis of some 550 of the donors, sequences lacking an unambiguous match to a single V gene segment were excluded. In an earlier analysis of approximately 590 of the donors, V segments were called functional above 56.7% productive rearrangements and were called segregating when the between-donor standard deviation exceeded 5%. To diagnose cytomegalovirus status from the catalog of TCR beta chain sequences, a statistical classification framework was built. V and J gene assignment, in a later analysis, came from comparing TCR nucleotide sequences with IMGT/GENE-DB human TR gene sequences. The TCRdist pipeline was used in a later analysis to assign CDR3 sequences and most-parsimonious VDJ recombination scenarios. In a later analysis, each TCR beta chain was defined by its CDR3 amino acid sequence together with its V-gene family, and reads lacking a unique V-gene family were excluded. To address suspected cross-contamination and a sequencing artifact, a later analysis removed 450 to 700 highly shared, low-generation-probability nucleotide sequences. In a later analysis, a clonal expansion index for each public chain was calculated from normalized within-repertoire ranks of inferred template counts. In a later analysis, generation probabilities were computed with a VDJ recombination model fitted to out-of-frame rearrangements, and the resulting probabilities were checked against IGoR. Hypergeometric tests were used in a later analysis to score TCR-TCR, TCR-HLA and TCR-CMV co-occurrence, with a repertoire-size bias correction applied to the TCR pairs. In a later analysis, false discovery rates were estimated by permuting HLA or CMV assignments 20 times. In a later analysis, co-occurring TCRs were grouped using DBSCAN, with TCRdist sequence similarity added in when clustering inside HLA-allele-positive subsets. For co-occurrence clustering, repertoires with fewer than 30,000 or more than 120,000 public chains were excluded, along with 4 to 6 repertoires with anomalous nucleotide sharing. TCRdb obtained this table from immuneACCESS and retained in-frame rearrangements with V and J assigned. These tables miss some clones; where compared with another copy, unresolved V genes account for less than half of the shortfall, and the remainder is unexplained. That table gives V, J and clone size, and the DNA gave D and trimming. Within this sample are around 140,000 clones, with roughly 66% of them counted one time only. 1.6% of the sample is taken by the ten largest.

This receptor was obtained from a woman aged 18-29 years in good health and CMV-seronegative. Recombination connected TRBV28 to TRBJ2-4, and 8 junctional nucleotides match TRBD1. Material for sequencing was PBMCs. The sequenced DNA: TGTGCCAGCAGTTCCTCGGACAGGGAGATTCAGTACTTC. Its product reads: CASSSSDREIQYF.